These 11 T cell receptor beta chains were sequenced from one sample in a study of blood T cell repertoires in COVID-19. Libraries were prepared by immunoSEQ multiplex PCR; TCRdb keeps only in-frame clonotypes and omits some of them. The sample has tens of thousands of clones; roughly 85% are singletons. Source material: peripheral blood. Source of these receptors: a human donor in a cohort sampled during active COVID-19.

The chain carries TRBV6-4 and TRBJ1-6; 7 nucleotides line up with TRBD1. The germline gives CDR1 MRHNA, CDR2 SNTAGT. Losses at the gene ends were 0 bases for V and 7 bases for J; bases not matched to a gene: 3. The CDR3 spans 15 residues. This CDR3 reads CASSDSAGGNSPLHF. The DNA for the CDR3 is TGTGCCAGCAGTGACTCGGCAGGGGGAAATTCACCCCTCCACTTT.

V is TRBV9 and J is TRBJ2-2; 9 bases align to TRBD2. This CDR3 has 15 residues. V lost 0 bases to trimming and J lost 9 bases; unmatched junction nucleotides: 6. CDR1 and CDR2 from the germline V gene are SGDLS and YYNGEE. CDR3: CASSVALAGSRELFF. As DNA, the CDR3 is TGTGCCAGCAGCGTAGCTCTAGCGGGGAGTCGGGAGCTGTTTTTT.

CDR3 sequence (DNA): TGTGCCAGCAGCGTAGAAGGGACAGGGACTGGAAACACCATATATTTT. It specifies CASSVEGTGTGNTIYF. This chain links TRBV9 with TRBJ1-3, with TRBD1 matching 9 bases. Trimming at V came to 0 bases and at J to 2 bases, leaving 3 bases not matched to a gene. CDR1 is SGDLS and CDR2 is YYNGEE in the germline V gene. CDR3 length equals 16 residues. The full variable domain, rest sourced from reference TRBV9 and TRBJ1-3, is DSGVTQTPKHLITATGQRVTLRCSPRSGDLSVYWYQQSLDQGLQFLIQYYNGEERAKGNILERFSAQQFPDLHSELNLSSLELGDSALYFCASSVEGTGTGNTIYFGEGSWLTVV.

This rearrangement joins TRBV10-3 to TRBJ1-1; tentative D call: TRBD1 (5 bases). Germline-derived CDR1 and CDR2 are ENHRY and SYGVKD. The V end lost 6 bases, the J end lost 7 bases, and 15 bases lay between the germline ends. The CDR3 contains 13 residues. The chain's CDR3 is CAISAQTEFEAFF. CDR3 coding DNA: TGTGCCATCAGCGCCCAGACAGAGTTTGAAGCTTTCTTT.

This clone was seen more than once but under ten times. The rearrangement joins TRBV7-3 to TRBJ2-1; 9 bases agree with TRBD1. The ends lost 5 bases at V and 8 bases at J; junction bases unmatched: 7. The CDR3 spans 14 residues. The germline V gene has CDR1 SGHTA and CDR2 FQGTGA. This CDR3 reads CASSPGTGSHEQFF. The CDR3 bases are TGTGCCAGCAGCCCCGGGACAGGGTCCCATGAGCAGTTCTTC.

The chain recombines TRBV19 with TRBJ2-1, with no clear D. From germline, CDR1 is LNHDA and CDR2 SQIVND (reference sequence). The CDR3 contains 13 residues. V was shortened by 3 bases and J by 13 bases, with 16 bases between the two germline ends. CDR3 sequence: CASSIPPSQTQFF. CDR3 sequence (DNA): TGTGCCAGTAGTATTCCGCCGTCTCAGACACAGTTCTTC.

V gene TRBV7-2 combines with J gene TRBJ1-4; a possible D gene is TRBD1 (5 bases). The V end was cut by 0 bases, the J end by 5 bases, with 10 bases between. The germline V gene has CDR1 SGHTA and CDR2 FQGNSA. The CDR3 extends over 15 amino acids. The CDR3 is CASSLAPGRNEKLFF. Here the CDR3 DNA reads TGTGCCAGCAGCTTAGCGCCAGGGAGGAATGAAAAACTGTTTTTT.

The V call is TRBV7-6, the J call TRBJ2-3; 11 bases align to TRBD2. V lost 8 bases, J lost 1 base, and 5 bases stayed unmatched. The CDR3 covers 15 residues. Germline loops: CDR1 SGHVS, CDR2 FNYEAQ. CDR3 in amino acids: CASSASGGRTDTQYF. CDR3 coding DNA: TGTGCCAGCTCAGCTAGCGGGGGGCGCACAGATACGCAGTATTTT.

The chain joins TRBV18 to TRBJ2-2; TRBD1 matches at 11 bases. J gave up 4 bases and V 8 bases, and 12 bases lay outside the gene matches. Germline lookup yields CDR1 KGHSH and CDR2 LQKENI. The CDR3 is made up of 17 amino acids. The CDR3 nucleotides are TGTGCCAGCGACAATGGACAGGGGGCGCGTGGCACCGGGGAGCTGTTTTTT. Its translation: CASDNGQGARGTGELFF.

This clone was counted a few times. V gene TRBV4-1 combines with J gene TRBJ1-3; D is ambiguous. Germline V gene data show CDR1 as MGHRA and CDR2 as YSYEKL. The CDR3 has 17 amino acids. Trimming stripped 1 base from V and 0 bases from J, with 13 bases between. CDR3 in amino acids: CASSQVEDGGSGNTIYF. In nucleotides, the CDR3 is TGCGCCAGCAGCCAAGTGGAGGACGGCGGCTCTGGAAACACCATATATTTT.

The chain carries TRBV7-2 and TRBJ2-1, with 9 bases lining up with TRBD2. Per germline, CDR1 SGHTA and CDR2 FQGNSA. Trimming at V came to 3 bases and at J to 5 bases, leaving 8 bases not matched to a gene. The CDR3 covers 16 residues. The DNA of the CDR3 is TGTGCCAGCAGCTTGTCTAGCGGGGTGAACAACAATGAGCAGTTCTTC. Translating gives CASSLSSGVNNNEQFF.